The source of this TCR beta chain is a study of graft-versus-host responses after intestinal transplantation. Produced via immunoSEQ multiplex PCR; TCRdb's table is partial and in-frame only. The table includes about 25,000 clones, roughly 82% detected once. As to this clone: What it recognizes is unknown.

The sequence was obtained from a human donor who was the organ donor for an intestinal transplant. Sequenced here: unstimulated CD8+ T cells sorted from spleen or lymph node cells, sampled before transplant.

CDR3 residues: CASSPPHGLSTEAFF. Here the CDR3 DNA reads TGTGCCAGTAGTCCGCCACACGGTCTTAGCACTGAAGCTTTCTTT. The chain joins TRBV19 to TRBJ1-1, with no clear D. The CDR3 is made up of 15 amino acids. Germline V lookup: CDR1 LNHDA, CDR2 SQIVND (reference sequence). V lost 5 bases to trimming and J lost 4 bases, with 17 bases between them. Full variable domain (rest looked up from reference TRBV19 and TRBJ1-1): DGGITQSPKYLFRKEGQNVTLSCEQNLNHDAMYWYRQDPGQGLRLIYYSQIVNDFQKGDIAEGYSVSREKKESFPLTVTSAQKNPTAFYLCASSPPHGLSTEAFFGQGTRLTVV.